This paragraph covers one T cell receptor beta chain sequence. The data originate from a study of shared clonotypes between healthy human individuals. Generated by immunoSEQ multiplex PCR, the TCRdb table keeps only in-frame clones and is missing some. Of 650,000 to 700,000 clones detected, around 90% appear once; the ten largest clones hold around a third. Trimming pared 4 bases from V and 3 bases from J, leaving 10 bases between. Germline CDR1 and CDR2: MNHEY and SMNVEV (reference sequence). CDR3 length: 14 residues. Sequencing was done on a sample of memory CD8+ T cells from PBMCs. The sample's subset: CD45RO+ cells pooled with CCR7-negative TemRA cells. This clonotype was sampled from a man aged 18 to 30 in good health. Some clones in this sample may be carry-over from other donors' samples. This sequence joins TRBV27 and TRBJ1-5; D might be TRBD1 (6 bases). The CDR3 sequence is CASSSQGFNQPQHF. CDR3 DNA sequence: TGTGCCAGCAGTTCTCAGGGGTTCAATCAGCCCCAGCATTTT.